The 16 T cell receptor beta chains below all came from one sample that was sequenced in a study of T cell repertoires in cytomegalovirus infection. Via MiXCR, TCRdb re-called the reads, giving one row per CDR3 protein. This sample has a few hundred thousand distinct CDR3 sequences, with 35% to 50% found just once. Their target antigens are unknown. Sample: cultured PBMCs, taken from culture after CMV antigen stimulation. The receptor set was obtained from a human donor in good health (CMV status not recorded). Some clones in this sample may be carry-over from other donors' samples.

J is TRBJ2-7 and V is TRBV6-2 or TRBV6-3; D is unclear. CDR1 is MNHEY and CDR2 is SVGEGT in the germline V gene. This CDR3 has 13 residues. Deletions cut 6 bases from V and 2 bases from J, with 11 bases between. Here the CDR3 DNA reads TGTGCCAGCAGCCGCCGGGCCCCCTACGAGCAGTACTTC. Amino acid sequence: CASSRRAPYEQYF.

This clonotype was picked up a small number of times. The V and J genes are TRBV7-2 and TRBJ2-2; D may correspond to TRBD1 or TRBD2 (7 bases each). CDR1 is SGHTA, CDR2 FQGNSA, per germline. V was clipped by 1 base and J by 2 bases, with 11 bases between them. This CDR3 has 16 residues. The DNA of the CDR3 is TGTGCCAGCAGCTTAGAGGGAGGGGGCAACACCGGGGAGCTGTTTTTT. This translates into CASSLEGGGNTGELFF.

A single count supports this clonotype. The chain links TRBV7-8 to TRBJ2-6; 7 bases agree with TRBD2. J was trimmed by 0 bases and V by 1 base; bases with no gene match: 12. Germline V gives CDR1 SGHVS, CDR2 FQNEAQ. The CDR3 is 20 amino acids. The CDR3 region is CASSLELSGNPSSGANVLTF. The CDR3 DNA reads TGTGCCAGCAGCTTAGAACTCAGCGGGAATCCTAGCTCTGGGGCCAACGTCCTGACTTTC.

In its sample, this clonotype was seen many times. This rearrangement joins TRBV15 to TRBJ2-1; a weak D match, TRBD1 (5 bases). This CDR3 region has 12 residues. Trimming took 8 bases from V and 6 from J, leaving 11 bases between them. Germline V gives CDR1 LNHNV, CDR2 YYDKDF (reference sequence). CDR3 in amino acids: CATEQERNEQFF. Written as DNA, the CDR3 is TGTGCCACCGAACAGGAACGCAATGAGCAGTTCTTC.

This clonotype was picked up many times. The rearrangement uses TRBV7-8 and TRBJ2-5, with TRBD2 identical over 9 bases. This CDR3 contains 19 residues. Trimming took 5 bases from V and 3 from J; bases not matched to a gene: 19. Germline V gives CDR1 SGHVS, CDR2 FQNEAQ. The CDR3 spells CASSPTGASGTVTKETQYF. For the CDR3, the DNA is TGTGCCAGCAGCCCTACCGGAGCTAGCGGGACCGTTACGAAAGAGACCCAGTACTTC. Drawing the rest from reference TRBV7-8 and TRBJ2-5, the complete variable domain is GAGVSQSPRYKVAKRGQDVALRCDPISGHVSLFWYQQALGQGPEFLTYFQNEAQLDKSGLPSDRFFAERPEGSVSTLKIQRTQQEDSAVYLCASSPTGASGTVTKETQYFGPGTRLLVL.

The chain joins TRBV7-2 to TRBJ2-5; D uncertain. This CDR3 spans 12 amino acids. Germline lookup yields CDR1 SGHTA and CDR2 FQGNSA. Trimming took off 3 bases at V and 4 bases at J, with 6 bases between the two ends. This CDR3 is CASSFLLETQYF. For the CDR3, the DNA is TGTGCCAGCAGCTTCCTTTTAGAGACCCAGTACTTC.

The DNA of the CDR3 is TGTGCCAGCAGCTATAACCCTGGGGGGCACACAGATACGCAGTATTTT. It translates to CASSYNPGGHTDTQYF. The genes are TRBV7-6 and TRBJ2-3, with D perhaps being TRBD1 or TRBD2 (6 bases each). The length of the CDR3 is 16 residues. Germline-derived CDR1 and CDR2 are SGHVS and FNYEAQ. V gave up 4 bases and J gave up 2 bases, with 16 bases separating them. The full variable domain, in which reference TRBV7-6 and TRBJ2-3 provide the parts outside the CDR3, is GAGVSQSPRYKVTKRGQDVALRCDPISGHVSLYWYRQALGQGPEFLTYFNYEAQQDKSGLPNDRFSAERPEGSISTLTIQRTEQRDSAMYRCASSYNPGGHTDTQYFGPGTRLTVL.

This clonotype was counted many times. The genes are TRBV7-2 and TRBJ2-1; tentative D call: TRBD1 (5 bases). There are 13 residues in the CDR3. Trimming pared 7 bases from V and 2 bases from J, leaving 9 bases between. Germline CDR1 SGHTA, CDR2 FQGNSA. CDR3: CASIEGAYNEQFF. CDR3 bases: TGTGCCAGCATCGAAGGGGCCTACAATGAGCAGTTCTTC.

The chain uses TRBV6-2 or TRBV6-3 and TRBJ2-3; unclear D gene. The germline V gene encodes CDR1 MNHEY and CDR2 SVGEGT. CDR3 length: 17 residues. Deletions cut 5 bases from V and 2 bases from J, with 20 bases between. For the CDR3, the DNA is TGTGCCAGCAGTCGGCCCTCCTCTCGACTCAACACAGATACGCAGTATTTT. This sequence encodes CASSRPSSRLNTDTQYF.

The chain uses TRBV7-9 and TRBJ2-7; D ambiguous. Germline V gene data show CDR1 as SEHNR and CDR2 as FQNEAQ (reference sequence). V lost 4 bases to trimming and J lost 5 bases, with 15 bases between them. This CDR3 spans 14 amino acids. The CDR3 is CASSSPKRPHEQYF. CDR3 nucleotide sequence: TGTGCCAGCAGCTCCCCGAAGAGGCCCCACGAGCAGTACTTC.

Details on this clonotype: This is likely a read error, given that the CDR3 carries no conserved phenylalanine or tryptophan at its end. The chain uses TRBV7-2 and TRBJ2-7; D uncertain. Germline V gene sequence: CDR1 SGHTA, CDR2 FQGNSA. This CDR3 is built from 13 residues. Trimming took off 2 bases at V and 0 bases at J, with 5 bases between the two ends. The CDR3 region has the DNA TGTGCCAGCAGCTTACGGACCTCCTACGAGCAGTACTTA. Encoded protein: CASSLRTSYEQYL.

This clonotype has only a few counts. The CDR3 sequence is CASTQVGYGYTF. As DNA, the CDR3 is TGTGCCAGCACACAAGTGGGCTATGGCTACACCTTC. The genes are TRBV7-9 and TRBJ1-2; D is unclear. CDR3 length: 12 residues. Trimming removed 7 bases at V and 4 bases at J, with 10 bases between. Germline lookup yields CDR1 SEHNR and CDR2 FQNEAQ (reference sequence).

V is TRBV27 and J is TRBJ2-7; the D gene is possibly TRBD2 (5 bases). V lost 6 bases to trimming and J lost 7 bases, with 13 bases between them. Germline assignment: CDR1 MNHEY and CDR2 SMNVEV (reference sequence). This CDR3 is built from 12 residues. Here the CDR3 reads CASSWGVGEQYF. Here the CDR3 DNA reads TGTGCCAGCAGCTGGGGAGTCGGGGAGCAGTACTTC.

The sample holds a few counts of this clonotype. The chain links TRBV12-3 or TRBV12-4 to TRBJ2-1, with TRBD2 matching 8 bases. V lost 8 bases and J lost 9; bases outside the gene matches: 12. This CDR3 region has 14 residues. CDR3: CASAYSGAIREQFF. The CDR3 DNA is TGTGCCAGCGCATATAGCGGGGCGATCCGTGAGCAGTTCTTC.

V and J are TRBV27 and TRBJ1-5; TRBD1 matches at 9 bases. Germline loops: CDR1 MNHEY, CDR2 SMNVEV (reference sequence). The CDR3 consists of 14 residues. Losses at the gene ends were 8 bases for V and 8 bases for J; bases not matched to a gene: 10. The CDR3: CASGNRGRTKPQHF. CDR3 bases: TGTGCCAGCGGGAACAGGGGGCGGACGAAGCCCCAGCATTTT.

The chain combines TRBV6-2 or TRBV6-3 with TRBJ2-7, with 8 bases aligning to TRBD2. The V gene end was trimmed by 5 bases and the J gene end by 6 bases; junction bases not matched to a gene: 3. Germline values: CDR1 MNHEY, CDR2 SVGEGT. CDR3 size: 12 residues. CDR3 residues: CASSRTSREQYF. CDR3 DNA: TGTGCCAGCAGTCGGACTAGCCGCGAGCAGTACTTC.